The present T cell receptor beta chain was sequenced within a study of cytomegalovirus exposure and HLA in healthy donors. Method: immunoSEQ multiplex PCR; TCRdb's copy keeps in-frame clones and lacks some. The sample has 130,000 to 150,000 clones; 70% to 90% are singletons. Trimming at V came to 6 bases and at J to 3 bases, leaving 8 bases not matched to a gene. The CDR3 spans 13 residues. Germline V gene data show CDR1 as SQVTM and CDR2 as ANQGSEA. V usage is TRBV29-1 and J usage is TRBJ2-7; 7 bases align to TRBD1. The TCR was taken from a woman aged 25 to 39 in good health and CMV-seropositive. The specimen sequenced was PBMCs. For the CDR3, the DNA is TGCAGCGTGCTGACAGGGAACGGCTACGAGCAGTACTTC. This translates into CSVLTGNGYEQYF.